This T cell receptor beta chain was documented in a study (dated by TCRdb to 2016 to 2018). From a lookup of the germline V gene, CDR1 and CDR2 are SGHTA and FQGNSA. Measured from the cysteine to the phenylalanine, the CDR3 is 17 residues long. This entry keeps only the CDR3 DNA: 51 bases, framed from base 1. V and J are trimmed by 5 bases and 8 bases, and the gene matches miss 15 bases of the junction. Library method: RT-PCR. The instrument given in TCRdb is Illumina MiSeq. TCRdb took the public reads, trimmed them with fastp at Q25, ran MiXCR for clone calling and kept in-frame beta chains. Each entry merges the rows of one CDR3 protein and shows their most common DNA and genes. In all, the sample holds about 700,000 distinct CDR3 sequences, and 14% of those were seen once. In total, the top ten clones hold 3.6% of the sample. This clonotype was found a few times. Its target antigen remains unknown. No much larger clonotype is one base removed from it; base qualities were not supplied.

The sequencing input was memory CD4+ T cells from blood. The V and J genes are TRBV7-2 and TRBJ1-6, and TRBD1 aligns with 7 junction nucleotides. The clonotype originates from a female donor in good health, serving as a healthy control. The nucleotide sequence reads as follows: TGTGCCAGCAGCAGCGCTCGGGACAGCCTAAGGCATTCACCCCTCCACTTT. Its coded protein is CASSSARDSLRHSPLHF.